This is a list of T cell receptor beta chains from one sample in a study of blood T cell repertoires in COVID-19. TCRdb's table, derived via immunoSEQ multiplex PCR, lists solely in-frame clones and lacks some. The data contain under 300,000 clones, approximately 84% of them singletons. Specimen: PBMCs or T cells enriched from blood (not recorded which). Source of these receptors: a man between 50 and 59 years old who had recovered from COVID-19. CDR3s include the opening cysteine and the closing phenylalanine or tryptophan. Clone sizes are given selectively: once, few, many, or a class where the clone is expanded.

j_call v_call clone_size cdr3_aa
TRBJ2-1 TRBV11-2 - CASSLNLGDEQFF
TRBJ2-1 TRBV11-3 - CASSSTSSYNEQFF
TRBJ2-7 TRBV6-5 - CASSYSDSYYEQYF
TRBJ2-1 TRBV30 - CARRYVRASSYNEQFF
TRBJ1-2 TRBV7-6 - CATRPPGIGYGYTF
TRBJ2-2 TRBV19 - CASSFLRGNTGELFF
TRBJ2-7 TRBV5-1 - CASSLAGTGYYEQYF
TRBJ1-4 TRBV5-4 - CASSLPGGLGEKLFF
TRBJ1-2 TRBV19 - CASSTRGSGYTF
TRBJ1-4 TRBV6-5 - CASSRTGSNEKLFF
TRBJ2-5 TRBV7-9 - CASSFSGEETQYF
TRBJ2-5 TRBV7-6 - CASSSRGLAGVETQYF
TRBJ2-7 TRBV9 - CASSLGTSSRGEQYF
TRBJ2-1 TRBV3-1/TRBV3-2 - CASRVGGGEQFF
TRBJ1-2 TRBV2 - CASSEGRQRDGYTF
TRBJ2-7 TRBV6-2/TRBV6-3 - CASSPPAGGSYEQYF
TRBJ2-4 TRBV7-8 few CASSLGDYNIQYF
TRBJ2-3 TRBV7-3 - CASSLMGQDTDTQYF
TRBJ2-1 TRBV7-8 - CASRGGGSYNEQFF
TRBJ2-7 TRBV30 - CASSGLYEQYF
TRBJ2-2 TRBV24-1 - CATSDSRGGIGSGELFF
TRBJ2-3 TRBV10-3 - CAVGLAGGAQYF
TRBJ2-7 TRBV7-9 - CASSLAGATRGQGFHEQYF
TRBJ2-1 TRBV28 - CASSSPGRAHNEQFF
TRBJ1-1 TRBV13 - CASSLAGSGTMNTEAFF
TRBJ1-1 TRBV5-1 - CASSPTGLNTEAFF
TRBJ2-1 TRBV19 - CASRYGGAQGAGEQFF
TRBJ1-5 TRBV30 - CAWSLGQSNQPQHF
TRBJ2-7 TRBV5-4 - CASSLGEGQYF
TRBJ2-5 TRBV15 - CATSIDRVPQYF
TRBJ2-1 TRBV11-2 - CASSPLTALLVYEQFF
TRBJ1-2 TRBV9 - CASSAWDSEVGGYTF
TRBJ1-1 TRBV4-2 - CASSQPAGDTEAFF
TRBJ1-1 TRBV5-4 once CASSSQTGRNTEAFF
TRBJ2-3 TRBV6-4 few CASSESKVSTDTQYF
TRBJ1-4 TRBV7-9 - CASSPRDRGNEKLFF
TRBJ2-5 TRBV9 - CASSARPTSGGSSVQYF
TRBJ1-2 TRBV4-3 - CASSPTGGNYGYTF
TRBJ2-7 TRBV5-1 - CASSYGGYEQYF
TRBJ1-4 TRBV5-1 - CASSLGGEGEKLFF
TRBJ2-6 TRBV5-1 - CASRTGLLTSGANVLTF
TRBJ2-7 TRBV28 - CASSLTGDRYEQYF
TRBJ1-2 TRBV9 few CASSAAGTGDGYGYTF
TRBJ2-7 TRBV5-1 - CASSPTHSGGAYEQYF
TRBJ1-3 TRBV2 - CASSVGLATLRNTIYF
TRBJ2-7 TRBV7-9 - CASSWRRGSSYEQYF
TRBJ1-2 TRBV6-5 once CASSTRDRESQGYTF
TRBJ1-2 TRBV6-5 - CASTVTLQVGYTF
TRBJ2-3 TRBV11-2 - CASSFRAGGLLTDTQYF
TRBJ2-3 TRBV21-1 - CASSKGPSGSTDTQYF
TRBJ2-7 TRBV12-3/TRBV12-4 - CASSRESYEQYF
TRBJ2-1 TRBV7-2 - CASSNGQGPYNEQFF
TRBJ2-7 TRBV12-3/TRBV12-4 - CASSRTENYEQYF
TRBJ1-2 TRBV11-3 - CASSLGADRGLKGYTF